This TCR beta chain was sequenced during a study of shared clonotypes between healthy human individuals. Germline V gives CDR1 SGHVS, CDR2 FQNEAQ. The CDR3 contains 15 residues. V dropped 1 base and J dropped 0 bases, with 6 bases sitting between them. In the authors' workflow: ImmunoSEQ gave junction-only sequences without quality scores, so filtering differed. Generated by immunoSEQ multiplex PCR, the TCRdb table keeps only in-frame clones and is missing some. V and J calls plus clone size are reproduced from that table; the DNA served to infer D and trimming. Here the sample spans hundreds of thousands of clones, roughly 96% being singletons. Naive-designated CD8 cells lacked CD45RO, were positively enriched for CCR7, and omitted terminally differentiated effector memory CD45RA+ cells. All of the donors resided in Nashville, Tennessee, and each was a Caucasian adult.

V usage is TRBV7-8 and J usage is TRBJ1-4; D gene ambiguous. The sample taken for sequencing was naive CD8+ T cells sorted from blood. The clonotype was recovered from a woman aged 30 to 39 in good health. The DNA of the CDR3 is TGTGCCAGCAGCTTAGAGGGAGCAACTAATGAAAAACTGTTTTTT. Amino acids: CASSLEGATNEKLFF.